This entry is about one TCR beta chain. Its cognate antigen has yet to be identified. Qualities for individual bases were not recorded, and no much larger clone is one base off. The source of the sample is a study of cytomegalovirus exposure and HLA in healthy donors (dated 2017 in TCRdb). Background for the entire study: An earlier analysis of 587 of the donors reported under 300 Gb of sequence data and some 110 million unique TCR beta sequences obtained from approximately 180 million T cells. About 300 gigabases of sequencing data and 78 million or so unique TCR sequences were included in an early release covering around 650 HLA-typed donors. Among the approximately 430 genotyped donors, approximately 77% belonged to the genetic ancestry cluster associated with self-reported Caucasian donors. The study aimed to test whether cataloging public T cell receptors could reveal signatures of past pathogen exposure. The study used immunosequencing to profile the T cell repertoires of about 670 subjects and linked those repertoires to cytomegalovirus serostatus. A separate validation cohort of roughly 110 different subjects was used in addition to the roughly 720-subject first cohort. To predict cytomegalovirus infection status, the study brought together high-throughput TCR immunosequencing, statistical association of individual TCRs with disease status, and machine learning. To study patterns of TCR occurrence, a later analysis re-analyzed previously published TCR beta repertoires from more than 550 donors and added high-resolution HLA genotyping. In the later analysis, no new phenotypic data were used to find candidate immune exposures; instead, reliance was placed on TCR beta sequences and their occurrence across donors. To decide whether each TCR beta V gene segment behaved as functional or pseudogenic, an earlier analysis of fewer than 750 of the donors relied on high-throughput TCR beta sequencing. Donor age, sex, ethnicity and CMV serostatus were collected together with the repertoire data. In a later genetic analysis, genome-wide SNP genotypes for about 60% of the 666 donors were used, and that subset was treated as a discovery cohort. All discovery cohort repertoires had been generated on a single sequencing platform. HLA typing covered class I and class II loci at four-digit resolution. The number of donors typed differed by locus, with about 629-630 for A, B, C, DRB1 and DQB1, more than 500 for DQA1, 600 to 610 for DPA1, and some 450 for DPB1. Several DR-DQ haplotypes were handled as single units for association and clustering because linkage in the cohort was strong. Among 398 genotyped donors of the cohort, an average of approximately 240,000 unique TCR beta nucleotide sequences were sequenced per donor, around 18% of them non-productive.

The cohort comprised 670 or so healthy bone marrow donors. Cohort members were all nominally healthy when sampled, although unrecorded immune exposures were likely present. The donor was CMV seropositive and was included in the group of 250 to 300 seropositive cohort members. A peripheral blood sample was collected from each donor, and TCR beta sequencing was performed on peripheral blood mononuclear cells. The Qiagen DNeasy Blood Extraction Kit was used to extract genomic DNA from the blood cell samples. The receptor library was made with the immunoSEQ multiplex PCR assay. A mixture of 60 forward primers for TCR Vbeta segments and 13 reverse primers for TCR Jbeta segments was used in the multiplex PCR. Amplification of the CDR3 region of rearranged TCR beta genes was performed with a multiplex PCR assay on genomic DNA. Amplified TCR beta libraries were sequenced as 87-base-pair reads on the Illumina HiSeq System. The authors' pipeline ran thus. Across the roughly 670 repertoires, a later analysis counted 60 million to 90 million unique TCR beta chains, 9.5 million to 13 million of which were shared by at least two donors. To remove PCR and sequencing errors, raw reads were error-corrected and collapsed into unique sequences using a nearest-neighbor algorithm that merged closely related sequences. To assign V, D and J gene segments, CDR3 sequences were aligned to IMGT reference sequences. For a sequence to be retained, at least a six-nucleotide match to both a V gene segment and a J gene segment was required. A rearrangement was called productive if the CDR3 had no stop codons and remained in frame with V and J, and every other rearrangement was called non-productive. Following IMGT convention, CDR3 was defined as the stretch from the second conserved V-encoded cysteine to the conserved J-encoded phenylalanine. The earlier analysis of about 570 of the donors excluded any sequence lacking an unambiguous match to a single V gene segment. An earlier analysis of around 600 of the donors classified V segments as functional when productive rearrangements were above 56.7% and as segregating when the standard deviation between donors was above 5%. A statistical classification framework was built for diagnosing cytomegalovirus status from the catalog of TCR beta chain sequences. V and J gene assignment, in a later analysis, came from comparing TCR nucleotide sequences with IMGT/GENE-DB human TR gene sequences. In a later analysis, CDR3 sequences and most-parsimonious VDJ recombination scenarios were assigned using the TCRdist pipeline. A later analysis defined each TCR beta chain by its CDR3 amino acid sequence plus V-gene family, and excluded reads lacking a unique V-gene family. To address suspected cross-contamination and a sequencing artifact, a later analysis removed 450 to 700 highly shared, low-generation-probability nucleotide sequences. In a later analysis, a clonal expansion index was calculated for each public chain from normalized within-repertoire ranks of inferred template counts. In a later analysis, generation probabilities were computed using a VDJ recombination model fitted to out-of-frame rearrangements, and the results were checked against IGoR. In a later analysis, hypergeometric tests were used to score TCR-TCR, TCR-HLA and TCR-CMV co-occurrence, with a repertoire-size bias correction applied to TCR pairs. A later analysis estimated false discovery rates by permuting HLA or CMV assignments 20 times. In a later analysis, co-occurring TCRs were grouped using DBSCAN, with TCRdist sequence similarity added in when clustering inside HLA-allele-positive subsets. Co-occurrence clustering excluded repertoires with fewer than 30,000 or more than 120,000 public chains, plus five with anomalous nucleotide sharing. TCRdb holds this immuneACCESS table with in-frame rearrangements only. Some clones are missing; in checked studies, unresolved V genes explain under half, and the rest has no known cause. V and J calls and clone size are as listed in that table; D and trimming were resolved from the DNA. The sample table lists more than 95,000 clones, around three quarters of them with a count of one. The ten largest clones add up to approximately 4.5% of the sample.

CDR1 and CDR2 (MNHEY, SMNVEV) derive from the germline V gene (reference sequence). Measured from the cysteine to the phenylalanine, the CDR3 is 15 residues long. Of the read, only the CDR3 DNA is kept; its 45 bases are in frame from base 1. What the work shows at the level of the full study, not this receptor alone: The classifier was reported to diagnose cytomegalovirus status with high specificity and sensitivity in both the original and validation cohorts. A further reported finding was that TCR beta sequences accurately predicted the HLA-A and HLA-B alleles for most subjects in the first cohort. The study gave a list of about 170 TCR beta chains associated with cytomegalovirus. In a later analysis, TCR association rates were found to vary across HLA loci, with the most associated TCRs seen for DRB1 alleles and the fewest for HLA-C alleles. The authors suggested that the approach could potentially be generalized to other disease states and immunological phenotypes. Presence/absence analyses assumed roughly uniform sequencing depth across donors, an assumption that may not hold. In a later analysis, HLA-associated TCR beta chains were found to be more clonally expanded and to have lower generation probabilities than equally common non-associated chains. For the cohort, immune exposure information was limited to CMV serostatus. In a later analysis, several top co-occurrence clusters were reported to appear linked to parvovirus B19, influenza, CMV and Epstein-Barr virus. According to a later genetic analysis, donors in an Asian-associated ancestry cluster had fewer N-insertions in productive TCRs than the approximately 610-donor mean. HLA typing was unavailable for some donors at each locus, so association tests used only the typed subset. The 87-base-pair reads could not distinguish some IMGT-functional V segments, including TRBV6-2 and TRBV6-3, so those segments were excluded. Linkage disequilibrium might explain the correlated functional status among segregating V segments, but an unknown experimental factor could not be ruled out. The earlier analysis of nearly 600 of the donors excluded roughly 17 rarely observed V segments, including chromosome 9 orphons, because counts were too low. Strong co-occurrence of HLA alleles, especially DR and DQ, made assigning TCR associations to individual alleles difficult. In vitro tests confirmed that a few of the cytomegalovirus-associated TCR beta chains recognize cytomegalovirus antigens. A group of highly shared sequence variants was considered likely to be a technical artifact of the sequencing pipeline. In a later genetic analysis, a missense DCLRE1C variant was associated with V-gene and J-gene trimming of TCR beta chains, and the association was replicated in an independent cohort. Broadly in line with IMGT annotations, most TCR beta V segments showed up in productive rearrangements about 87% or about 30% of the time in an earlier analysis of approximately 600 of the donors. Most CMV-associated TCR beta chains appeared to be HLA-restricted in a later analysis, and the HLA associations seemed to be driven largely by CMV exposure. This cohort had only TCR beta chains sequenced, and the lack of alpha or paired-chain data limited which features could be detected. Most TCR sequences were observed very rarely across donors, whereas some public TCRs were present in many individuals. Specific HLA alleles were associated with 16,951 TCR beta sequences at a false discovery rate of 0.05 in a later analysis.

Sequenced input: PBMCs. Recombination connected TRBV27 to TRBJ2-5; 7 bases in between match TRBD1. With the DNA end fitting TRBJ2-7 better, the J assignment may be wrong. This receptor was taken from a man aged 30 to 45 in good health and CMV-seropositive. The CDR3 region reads CASSSDGTDYYEQYF. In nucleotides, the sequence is TGTGCCAGCAGTTCAGACGGGACAGATTATTACGAGCAGTACTTC.